These 5 T cell receptor beta chains share one sample of origin, sequenced in a study of blood T cell repertoires in COVID-19. Produced via immunoSEQ multiplex PCR; TCRdb's table is partial and in-frame only. The top ten hold more than 9% of the sample, which has roughly 180,000 clones, 82% seen once. Specimen: peripheral blood. The receptors were gathered from a woman aged 80 or older with active or convalescent COVID-19.

J is TRBJ1-1 and V is TRBV6-6; unclear D gene. The CDR3 covers 15 residues. Germline V lookup: CDR1 MNHNY, CDR2 SVGAGI (reference sequence). Trimming cost V 7 bases and J 3 bases, with 18 bases left between them. The chain's CDR3 is CASTPRLAGYTEAFF. CDR3 DNA: TGTGCCAGCACCCCCCGCCTGGCAGGTTACACTGAAGCTTTCTTT.

The chain joins TRBV19 to TRBJ2-1; 7 bases agree with TRBD1. Unmatched junction bases numbered 10, after V lost 5 bases and J lost 6 bases. Germline V gene lookup returns CDR1 LNHDA and CDR2 SQIVND (reference sequence). The CDR3 extends over 15 amino acids. The CDR3 region is CASSPEGAWVNEQFF. DNA for the CDR3: TGTGCCAGTAGTCCCGAGGGGGCGTGGGTCAATGAGCAGTTCTTC.

This clone was seen a single time. The chain carries TRBV12-5 and TRBJ2-1; D is uncertain. Germline CDR1 LGHNT, CDR2 FRNRAP. This CDR3 has 12 residues. V gave up 1 base and J gave up 7 bases, with 5 bases separating them. The CDR3 is CASGLDYNEQFF. CDR3 DNA: TGTGCTAGTGGTTTGGATTATAATGAGCAGTTCTTC. The variable domain in full, completed from reference TRBV12-5 and TRBJ2-1, reads DARVTQTPRHKVTEMGQEVTMRCQPILGHNTVFWYRQTMMQGLELLAYFRNRAPLDDSGMPKDRFSAEMPDATLATLKIQPSEPRDSAVYFCASGLDYNEQFFGPGTRLTVL.

The V call is TRBV28, the J call TRBJ2-1; D perhaps matches TRBD1 (5 bases). Germline CDR1 MDHEN, CDR2 SYDVKM. V lost 3 bases and J lost 7, with 16 bases in between. The CDR3 totals 15 residues. CDR3 in amino acids: CASSLPETTGNEQFF. The CDR3 DNA follows: TGTGCCAGCAGTTTGCCCGAAACTACAGGTAATGAGCAGTTCTTC.

The V and J genes are TRBV5-6 and TRBJ2-1; no clear D gene. From germline, CDR1 is SGHDT and CDR2 YYEEEE. V was clipped by 2 bases and J by 9 bases, with 9 bases between them. This CDR3 comprises 12 residues. The CDR3 bases are TGTGCCAGCAGCTTTATCCCACTTGAGCAGTTCTTC. This sequence encodes CASSFIPLEQFF.